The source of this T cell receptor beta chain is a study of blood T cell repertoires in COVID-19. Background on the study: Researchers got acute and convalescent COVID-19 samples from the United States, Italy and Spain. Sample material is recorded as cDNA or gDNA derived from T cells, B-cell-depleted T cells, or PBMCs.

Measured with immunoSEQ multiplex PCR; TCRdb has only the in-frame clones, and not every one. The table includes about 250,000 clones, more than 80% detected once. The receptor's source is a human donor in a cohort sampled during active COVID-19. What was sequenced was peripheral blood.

The CDR3 spells CASSDRGLLNVGNIQYF. The CDR3 region has the DNA TGTGCCAGCTCAGACAGGGGGCTTTTAAATGTTGGAAACATTCAGTACTTC. This rearrangement joins TRBV18 to TRBJ2-4; the match to TRBD1 covers 10 bases. Germline CDR1 is KGHSH and CDR2 is LQKENI. After removal of 5 bases from V and 6 bases from J, the junction contained 13 bases not matched to a gene. The CDR3 has 17 residues.